Presented here are 13 T cell receptor beta chains from one specimen sequenced in a study of blood T cell repertoires in COVID-19. TCRdb's copy holds only in-frame clones and misses some; the assay was immunoSEQ multiplex PCR. In the table there are tens of thousands of clones, 82% of which are singletons. Sequencing used peripheral blood. These receptors originate from a human donor in a cohort sampled during active COVID-19.

The chain carries TRBV5-4 and TRBJ2-1; 10 bases align to TRBD2. There are 15 residues in the CDR3. The J segment lost 9 bases and the V segment lost 1 base, leaving 7 bases of the junction unmatched. Germline V gene sequence: CDR1 SGHNT, CDR2 YYREEE (reference sequence). The CDR3 DNA is TGTGCCAGCAGCTTGAAGGTAGCGGGGGGATCTGAGCAGTTCTTC. Translated: CASSLKVAGGSEQFF.

V and J are TRBV7-9 and TRBJ1-1, with a tentative D call TRBD1 (5 bases). Trimming left V 2 bases short and J 4 bases short, with 11 bases between. This CDR3 has 14 amino acids. CDR1 is SEHNR and CDR2 is FQNEAQ in the germline V gene (reference sequence). For the CDR3, the DNA is TGTGCCAGCAGCTTATCTCTGGGGGGCACTGAAGCTTTCTTT. It specifies CASSLSLGGTEAFF.

This rearrangement joins TRBV12-3 or TRBV12-4 to TRBJ2-7; D is perhaps TRBD1 (6 bases). The CDR3 totals 11 residues. The ends were cut back, 3 bases at V and 6 bases at J, with 6 bases in the middle. Here the CDR3 reads CASSFRGEQYF. The CDR3, as DNA: TGTGCCAGCAGTTTCAGGGGCGAGCAGTACTTC.

This chain links TRBV4-2 with TRBJ2-1; 10 positions match TRBD2. Losses at the gene ends were 2 bases for V and 7 bases for J; bases not matched to a gene: 8. The V gene's germline CDR1 is LGHNA and CDR2 YNFKEQ. There are 16 residues in the CDR3. The CDR3, as DNA: TGTGCCAGCAGCCAACTCGCTAGCGGGGGCCTAAATGAGCAGTTCTTC. Amino acids: CASSQLASGGLNEQFF.

The rearrangement links TRBV5-4 to TRBJ1-1; D ambiguous. V was clipped by 0 bases and J by 3 bases, with 6 bases between them. The germline gives CDR1 SGHNT, CDR2 YYREEE (reference sequence). CDR3 length equals 13 residues. Written as DNA, the CDR3 is TGTGCCAGCAGCTTGGGACGGGACACTGAAGCTTTCTTT. Translating it yields CASSLGRDTEAFF.

The chain recombines TRBV30 with TRBJ2-2; TRBD1 is a possible D gene (5 bases). From germline, CDR1 is GTSNPN and CDR2 SVGIG (reference sequence). The CDR3 extends over 15 amino acids. V was shortened by 3 bases and J by 4 bases, with 15 bases between the two germline ends. CDR3 protein: CAWRMRWGFTGELFF. The CDR3 coding sequence is TGTGCCTGGAGGATGCGTTGGGGCTTCACCGGGGAGCTGTTTTTT. The whole variable domain, remainder taken from reference TRBV30 and TRBJ2-2, is SQTIHQWPATLVQPVGSPLSLECTVEGTSNPNLYWYRQAAGRGLQLLFYSVGIGQISSEVPQNLSASRPQDRQFILSSKKLLLSDSGFYLCAWRMRWGFTGELFFGEGSRLTVL.

This rearrangement joins TRBV28 to TRBJ2-3, with 7 positions matching TRBD2. CDR3 length: 15 residues. The trim removed 3 bases at V and 1 base at J, leaving 4 bases unmatched. Germline CDR1 and CDR2: MDHEN and SYDVKM. CDR3 loop: CASSFRGGRTDTQYF. The CDR3, as DNA: TGTGCCAGCAGTTTTCGCGGGGGACGCACAGATACGCAGTATTTT.

The chain combines TRBV13 with TRBJ1-1; a possible D gene is TRBD1 (6 bases). CDR1 and CDR2 from the germline V gene are PRHDT and FYEKMQ (reference sequence). Trimming shortened V by 4 bases and J by 1 base, and 10 bases separated the two germline ends. The CDR3 extends over 14 amino acids. The CDR3 region is CASSSLGANTEAFF. The CDR3 bases are TGTGCCAGCAGCTCTCTGGGGGCGAACACTGAAGCTTTCTTT.

The rearrangement joins TRBV13 to TRBJ1-3; 9 bases agree with TRBD1. This CDR3 has 17 residues. The germline V gene has CDR1 PRHDT and CDR2 FYEKMQ (reference sequence). The V segment lost 5 bases and the J segment 2 bases; nucleotides outside the gene matches: 10. This chain's CDR3 is CASSAGQGIEAGNTIYF. The CDR3 DNA is TGTGCCAGCAGCGCGGGACAGGGAATAGAGGCTGGAAACACCATATATTTT.

The chain has TRBV28 and TRBJ2-4, with D possibly TRBD2 on 5 matching bases. CDR3 length: 12 residues. V was shortened by 5 bases and J by 4 bases, with 6 bases between the two germline ends. Germline assignment: CDR1 MDHEN and CDR2 SYDVKM. The CDR3 sequence: CASSTGKNIQYF. CDR3 nucleotides: TGTGCCAGCAGTACGGGGAAAAACATTCAGTACTTC.

The rearrangement joins TRBV7-6 to TRBJ1-4; unclear D gene. The ends were cut back, 5 bases at V and 8 bases at J, with 15 bases in the middle. The CDR3 consists of 14 residues. CDR1 SGHVS and CDR2 FNYEAQ come from the germline V gene. In nucleotides, the CDR3 is TGTGCCAGCAGCGCACAGCAAGTGTGGGAAAAACTGTTTTTT. It encodes CASSAQQVWEKLFF.

This clone appeared a few times. One end of the junction is discordant with germline, which a read error may explain. The chain carries TRBV9 and TRBJ2-3; perhaps TRBD1 as D (5 bases). The CDR3 loop spans 15 amino acids. Germline CDR1 and CDR2: SGDLS and YYNGEE. The CDR3 sequence is CASSVSVSATGTQYF. CDR3 nucleotides: TGTGCCAGCAGCGTGTCAGTGTCGGCTACAGGTACGCAGTATTTT. The complete variable domain, with remaining parts taken from reference TRBV9 and TRBJ2-3, reads DSGVTQTPKHLITATGQRVTLRCSPRSGDLSVYWYQQSLDQGLQFLIQYYNGEERAKGNILERFSAQQFPDLHSELNLSSLELGDSALYFCASSVSVSATGTQYFGPGTRLTVL.

This clone appeared a single time. This CDR3 is CASSPARGSTEAFF. The CDR3 DNA is TGTGCCAGCTCACCCGCCAGGGGTTCGACTGAAGCTTTCTTT. The chain carries TRBV18 and TRBJ1-1; maybe TRBD1 (6 bases). CDR1 and CDR2 (germline): KGHSH, LQKENI. The CDR3 has 14 residues. Trimming stripped 3 bases from V and 5 bases from J, with 13 bases between. Based on the CDR3 plus reference TRBV18 and TRBJ1-1, the full variable domain is NAGVMQNPRHLVRRRGQEARLRCSPMKGHSHVYWYRQLPEEGLKFMVYLQKENIIDESGMPKERFSAEFPKEGPSILRIQQVVRGDSAAYFCASSPARGSTEAFFGQGTRLTVV.